Below, one TCR beta chain is given with its context. Its antigen is unidentified. This record belongs to a study of blood T cells in healthy people across ages. Study-level findings and limits: Any changes in expanded clonotypes were possibly confounded, as donor CMV status remained unknown. Roughly linear declines in TCR beta diversity per million T cells occurred with age.

The authors ran a second PCR of about 7 to 11 cycles using a sample-barcoded 5' primer and a J-beta primer mix. Sequencing yielded, for each sample, at least 3 million paired-end reads carrying CDR3. TCRdb re-analysed the 5' RACE reads in MiXCR, keeping a single row per CDR3 protein. The profile shows roughly 2 million distinct CDR3 sequences, around half of them singletons. Germline V gene lookup returns CDR1 DFQATT and CDR2 SNEGSKA (reference sequence). The CDR3 loop spans 10 amino acids. The source material was blood. This receptor was identified in a woman between 35 and 50 years old in good health. The V call is TRBV20-1, the J call TRBJ2-5; unclear D gene. The DNA end is more similar to TRBJ2-7, so the J call may be wrong. The CDR3 region is CSARLYEQYF. DNA of the CDR3: TGCAGTGCTAGACTCTACGAGCAGTACTTC.